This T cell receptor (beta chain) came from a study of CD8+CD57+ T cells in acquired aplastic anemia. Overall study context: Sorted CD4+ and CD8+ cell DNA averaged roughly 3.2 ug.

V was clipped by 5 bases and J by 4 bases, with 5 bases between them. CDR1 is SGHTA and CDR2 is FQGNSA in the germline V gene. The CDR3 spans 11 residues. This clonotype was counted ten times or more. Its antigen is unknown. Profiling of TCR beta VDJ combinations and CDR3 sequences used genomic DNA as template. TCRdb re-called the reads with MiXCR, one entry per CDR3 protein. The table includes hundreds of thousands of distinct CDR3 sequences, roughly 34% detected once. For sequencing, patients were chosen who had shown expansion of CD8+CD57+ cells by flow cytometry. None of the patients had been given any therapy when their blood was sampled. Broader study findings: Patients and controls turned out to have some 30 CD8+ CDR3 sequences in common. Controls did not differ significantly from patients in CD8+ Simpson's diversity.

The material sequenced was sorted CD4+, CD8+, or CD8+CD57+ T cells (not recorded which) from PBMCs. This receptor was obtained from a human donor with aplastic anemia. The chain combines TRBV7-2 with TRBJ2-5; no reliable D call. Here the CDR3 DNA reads TGTGCCAGCAGCCCCGCAGAGACCCAGTACTTC. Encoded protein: CASSPAETQYF.